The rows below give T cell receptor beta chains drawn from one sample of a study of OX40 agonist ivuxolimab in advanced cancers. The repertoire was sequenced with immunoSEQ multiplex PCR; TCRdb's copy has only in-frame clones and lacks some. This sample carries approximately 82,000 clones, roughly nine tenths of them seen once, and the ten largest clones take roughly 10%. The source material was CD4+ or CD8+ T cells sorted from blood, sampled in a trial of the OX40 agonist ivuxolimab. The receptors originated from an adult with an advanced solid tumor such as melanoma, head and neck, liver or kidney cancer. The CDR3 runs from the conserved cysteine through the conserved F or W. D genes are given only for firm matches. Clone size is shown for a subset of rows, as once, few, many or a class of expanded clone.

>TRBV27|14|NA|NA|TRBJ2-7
CASSLSSVLYEQYF
TGTGCCAGCAGTTTATCCAGCGTCTTATACGAGCAGTACTTC
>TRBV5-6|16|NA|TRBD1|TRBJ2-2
CASSPQGAGNTGELFF
TGTGCCAGCAGCCCCCAGGGGGCCGGTAACACCGGGGAGCTGTTTTTT
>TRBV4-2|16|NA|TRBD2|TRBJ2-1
CASSQSERGTGNEQFF
TGTGCCAGCAGCCAATCTGAGCGGGGGACGGGCAATGAGCAGTTCTTC
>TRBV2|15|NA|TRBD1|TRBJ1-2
CASSLDRADNYGYTF
TGTGCCAGCAGTCTTGACAGGGCCGATAACTATGGCTACACCTTC
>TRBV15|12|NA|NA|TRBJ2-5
CATSRPPRAQYF
TGTGCCACCAGCAGGCCCCCTAGGGCCCAGTACTTC
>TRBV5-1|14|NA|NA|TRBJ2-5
CASSLGGSQETQYF
TGCGCCAGCAGCTTGGGGGGGTCCCAAGAGACCCAGTACTTC
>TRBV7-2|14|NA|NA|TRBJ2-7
CASSLYSASYEQYF
TGTGCCAGCAGCTTATATAGCGCCTCCTACGAGCAGTACTTC
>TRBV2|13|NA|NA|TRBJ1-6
CASRGQGNSPLHF
TGTGCCAGCAGGGGACAAGGCAATTCACCCCTCCACTTT
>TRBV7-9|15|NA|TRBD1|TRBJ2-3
CASSQRTGATDTQYF
TGTGCCAGCAGCCAGAGGACAGGTGCCACAGATACGCAGTATTTT
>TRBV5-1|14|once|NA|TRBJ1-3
CASTPTAAGNTIYF
TGCGCCAGCACCCCGACAGCAGCTGGAAACACCATATATTTT
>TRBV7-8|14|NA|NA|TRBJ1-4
CASSLGLAGPPLFF
TGTGCCAGCAGCTTAGGACTCGCTGGGCCGCCCCTGTTTTTT
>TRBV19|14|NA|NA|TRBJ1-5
CASRLTGSNQPQHF
TGTGCCAGTAGGCTAACGGGTAGCAATCAGCCCCAGCATTTT
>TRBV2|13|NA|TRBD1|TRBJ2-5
CASSEQGAGTQYF
TGTGCCAGCAGTGAACAGGGGGCTGGGACCCAGTACTTC
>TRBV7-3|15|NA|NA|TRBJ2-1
CASSLIGGDYNEQFF
TGTGCCAGCAGCTTAATAGGCGGGGACTACAATGAGCAGTTCTTC
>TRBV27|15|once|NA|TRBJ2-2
CASSLRGYETGELFF
TGTGCCAGCAGTTTAAGGGGGTATGAGACCGGGGAGCTGTTTTTT
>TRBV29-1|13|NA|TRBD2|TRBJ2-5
CSGIAGGQETQYF
TGCAGCGGGATAGCGGGGGGCCAAGAGACCCAGTACTTC
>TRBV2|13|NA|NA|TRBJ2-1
CASEVGSYNEQFF
TGTGCCAGCGAGGTAGGATCCTACAATGAGCAGTTCTTC
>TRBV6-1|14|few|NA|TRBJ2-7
CASSVGGSTYEQYF
TGTGCCAGCAGTGTTGGCGGATCGACCTACGAGCAGTACTTC
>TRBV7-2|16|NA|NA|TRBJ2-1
CASSTLGTAHGNEQFF
TGTGCCAGCAGCACTCTCGGGACGGCCCATGGGAATGAGCAGTTCTTC
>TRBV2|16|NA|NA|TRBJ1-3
CASSEGLPYSGNTIYF
TGTGCCAGCAGTGAGGGTCTTCCGTACTCTGGAAACACCATATATTTT
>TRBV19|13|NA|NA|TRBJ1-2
CATSTGRYYGYTF
TGTGCCACCTCTACAGGCCGCTACTATGGCTACACCTTC
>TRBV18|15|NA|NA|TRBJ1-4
CASSDSYSRGEKLFF
TGTGCCAGCTCAGATAGTTACAGTCGGGGTGAAAAACTGTTTTTT
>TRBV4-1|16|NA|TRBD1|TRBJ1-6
CASSHGQGFLNSPLHF
TGCGCCAGCAGCCACGGACAGGGGTTTCTAAATTCACCCCTCCACTTT
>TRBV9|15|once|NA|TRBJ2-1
CASSVGSASFNEQFF
TGTGCCAGCAGCGTAGGCAGCGCCTCCTTCAATGAGCAGTTCTTC
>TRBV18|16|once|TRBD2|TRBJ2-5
CASSHVRGGFGETQYF
TGTGCCAGCTCTCACGTCCGGGGGGGTTTCGGAGAGACCCAGTACTTC
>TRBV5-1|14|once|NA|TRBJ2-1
CASRRLAENNEQFF
TGCGCCAGCAGGAGGTTAGCGGAGAACAATGAGCAGTTCTTC
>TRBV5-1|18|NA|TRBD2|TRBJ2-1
CASSWVPGLAGGANEQFF
TGCGCCAGCAGCTGGGTACCCGGACTAGCGGGAGGGGCGAATGAGCAGTTCTTC
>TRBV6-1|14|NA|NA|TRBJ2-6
CASNPARDSNVLTF
TGTGCCAGCAACCCAGCTCGTGATTCTAACGTCCTGACTTTC
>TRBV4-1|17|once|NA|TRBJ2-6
CASSLRTGPSGANVLTF
TGCGCCAGCAGCCTACGGACGGGGCCCTCTGGGGCCAACGTCCTGACTTTC
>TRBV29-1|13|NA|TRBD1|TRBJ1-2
CSVIEGAVYGYTF
TGCAGCGTTATAGAGGGGGCGGTCTATGGCTACACCTTC
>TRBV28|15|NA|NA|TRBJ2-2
CASSLGGLNTGELFF
TGTGCCAGCAGTTTGGGGGGTCTTAACACCGGGGAGCTGTTTTTT
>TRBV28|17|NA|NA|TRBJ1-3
CASSLFSWTGGRNTIYF
TGTGCCAGCAGTTTATTTTCCTGGACGGGGGGCAGAAACACCATATATTTT
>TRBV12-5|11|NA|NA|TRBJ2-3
CASGSADTQYF
TGTGCTAGTGGGAGCGCAGATACGCAGTATTTT
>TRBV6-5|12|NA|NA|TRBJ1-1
CASSYGGGSAFF
TGTGCCAGCAGTTACGGGGGCGGTAGTGCTTTCTTT
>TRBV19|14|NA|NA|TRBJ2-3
CASSRTRNRDTQYF
TGTGCCAGTAGTCGGACGAGAAACAGAGATACGCAGTATTTT
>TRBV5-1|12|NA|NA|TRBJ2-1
CASSLEGTTPFF
TGCGCCAGCAGCTTGGAGGGGACAACGCCGTTCTTC
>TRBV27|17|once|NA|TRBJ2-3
CASRPPGLASSTDTQYF
TGTGCCAGCAGGCCCCCCGGACTTGCGTCTAGCACAGATACGCAGTATTTT
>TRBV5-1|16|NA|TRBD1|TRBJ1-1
CASSSLGQPISTEAFF
TGCGCCAGCAGCTCGTTGGGACAGCCAATTTCCACTGAAGCTTTCTTT
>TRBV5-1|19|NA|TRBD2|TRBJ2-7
CASSLAWTSGRPSSYEQYF
TGCGCCAGCAGCTTGGCCTGGACTAGCGGGAGGCCGTCCAGCTACGAGCAGTACTTC
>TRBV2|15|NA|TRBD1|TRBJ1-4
CASSRDRGTNEKLFF
TGTGCCAGCAGCCGGGACAGGGGGACTAATGAAAAACTGTTTTTT
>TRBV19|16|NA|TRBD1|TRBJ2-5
CASSIDRDRGGETQYF
TGTGCCAGTAGTATAGATAGGGACAGGGGGGGAGAGACCCAGTACTTC
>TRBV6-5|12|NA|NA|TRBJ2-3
CASSYSGDTQYF
TGTGCCAGCAGTTACTCAGGAGATACGCAGTATTTT
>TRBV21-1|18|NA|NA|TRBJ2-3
CASSHKPEGGQRTDTQYF
TGTGCCAGCAGCCATAAACCAGAGGGGGGACAGCGCACAGATACGCAGTATTTT
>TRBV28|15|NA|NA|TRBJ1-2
CASSSGGLPFLGYTF
TGTGCCAGCAGTTCGGGGGGACTGCCGTTTCTTGGCTACACCTTC
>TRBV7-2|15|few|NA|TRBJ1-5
CASSGQGYSNQPQHF
TGTGCCAGCAGCGGCCAGGGGTATAGCAATCAGCCCCAGCATTTT
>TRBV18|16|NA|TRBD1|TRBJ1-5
CASSPSTGQGNQPQHF
TGTGCCAGCTCACCCAGTACGGGACAGGGTAATCAGCCCCAGCATTTT
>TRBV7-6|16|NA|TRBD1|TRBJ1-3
CASSPVRGQSGNTIYF
TGTGCCAGCAGCCCCGTCAGGGGGCAATCTGGAAACACCATATATTTT
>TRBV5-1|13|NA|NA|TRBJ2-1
CASSLGGDNEQFF
TGCGCCAGCAGCTTAGGGGGGGATAATGAGCAGTTCTTC
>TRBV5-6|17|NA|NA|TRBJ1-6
CASSRPLWERVNSPLHF
TGTGCCAGCAGCCGACCCCTTTGGGAAAGGGTCAATTCACCCCTCCACTTT
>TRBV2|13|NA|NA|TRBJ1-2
CASSPPGSYGYTF
TGTGCCAGCAGTCCGCCGGGGTCCTATGGCTACACCTTC
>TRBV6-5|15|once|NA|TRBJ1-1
CASSPPGGSGTEAFF
TGTGCCAGCAGCCCCCCCGGAGGGAGCGGCACTGAAGCTTTCTTT
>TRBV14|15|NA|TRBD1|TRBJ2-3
CASSPWTGRTDTQYF
TGTGCCAGCAGCCCTTGGACAGGGAGAACAGATACGCAGTATTTT
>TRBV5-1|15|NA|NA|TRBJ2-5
CASSLTRIGQETQYF
TGCGCCAGCAGCTTGACCCGGATCGGCCAAGAGACCCAGTACTTC
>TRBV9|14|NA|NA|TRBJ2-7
CASSPRTEGLEQYF
TGTGCCAGCAGCCCCCGGACGGAGGGCCTTGAGCAGTACTTC
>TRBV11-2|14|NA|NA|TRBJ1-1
CASSAAKGHTEAFF
TGTGCCAGCAGCGCTGCCAAGGGCCACACTGAAGCTTTCTTT